Listed below are T cell receptor beta chains from one sample, sequenced in a study of blood T cells in healthy people across ages. TCRdb called the 5' RACE reads again in MiXCR, with one record for every CDR3 protein. Of roughly 800,000 distinct CDR3 sequences in the sample, roughly 53% are singletons; the top ten hold 40% to 50%. Source material: blood. The origin of the receptors is a man at least 80 years old in good health. The CDR3 runs from the conserved cysteine through the conserved F or W. The D gene is left open where the match is weak. The listing skips clone size in some rows; elsewhere it reads once, few, many or a size class.

d_gene,v_gene,abundance,j_gene,CDR3aa,CDR3nt
.,TRBV9,.,TRBJ2-1,CASSAEGYSYNEQFF,TGTGCCAGCAGCGCAGAAGGGTACTCCTACAATGAGCAGTTCTTC
.,TRBV24-1,.,TRBJ2-1,CATSDPRKRAYNEQFF,TGTGCCACCAGTGATCCCCGGAAGCGGGCCTACAATGAGCAGTTCTTC
TRBD1,TRBV24-1,.,TRBJ2-7,CATSDWDRAYEQYF,TGTGCCACCAGTGACTGGGACAGAGCCTACGAGCAGTACTTC
.,TRBV20-1,.,TRBJ2-4,CSTRVTQDSRNIQYF,TGCAGTACTAGAGTCACCCAGGATAGTCGGAACATTCAGTACTTC
.,TRBV30,.,TRBJ1-1,CAWKQERNTEAFF,TGTGCCTGGAAGCAGGAAAGAAACACTGAAGCTTTCTTT
TRBD1,TRBV7-9,.,TRBJ2-1,CACSFRDSLYNAQFF,TGTGCCTGCAGCTTCCGGGACAGCCTCTACAATGCGCAGTTCTTC
.,TRBV20-1,few,TRBJ2-7,CSARVAGGTSEQYF,TGCAGTGCTAGAGTAGCGGGTGGGACATCCGAGCAGTACTTC
.,TRBV27,.,TRBJ2-5,CASSSLRLQETQYF,TGTGCCAGCAGTTCCCTCCGTCTACAAGAGACCCAGTACTTC
TRBD1,TRBV15,.,TRBJ1-3,CATSSQLAGGRNTIYF,TGTGCCACCAGCAGCCAACTCGCAGGGGGGCGGAACACCATATATTTT
TRBD2,TRBV29-1,.,TRBJ2-1,CSVDSASGSVGNEQFF,TGCAGCGTTGATTCCGCTAGCGGGAGCGTAGGGAATGAGCAGTTCTTC
.,TRBV24-1,.,TRBJ2-1,CATSDSGRQLYNEQFF,TGTGCCACCAGTGATAGCGGAAGACAGCTATACAATGAGCAGTTCTTC
.,TRBV5-5,once,TRBJ2-7,CASSLAAGPSYEQYF,TGTGCCAGCAGCTTGGCGGCAGGGCCCTCCTACGAGCAGTACTTC
.,TRBV2,once,TRBJ2-7,CASLRGRSYEQYF,TGTGCCAGCCTTCGTGGGAGATCCTACGAGCAGTACTTC
TRBD1,TRBV6-6,.,TRBJ2-7,CASRKDRESSYEQYF,TGTGCCAGCAGGAAGGACAGGGAGAGCTCCTACGAGCAGTACTTC
.,TRBV5-1,.,TRBJ2-3,CASSPTGTARDTQYF,TGCGCCAGCAGCCCAACCGGGACTGCCCGGGATACGCAGTATTTT
TRBD2,TRBV7-9,.,TRBJ2-1,CASSPRGASGRDEQFF,TGTGCCAGCAGCCCAAGGGGGGCTAGCGGGAGGGATGAGCAGTTCTTC
.,TRBV28,.,TRBJ2-7,CASSQGGGPYEQYF,TGTGCCAGCAGCCAGGGGGGAGGTCCCTACGAGCAGTACTTC
.,TRBV5-1,.,TRBJ2-1,CASSAGGSNEQFF,TGCGCCAGCAGCGCCGGAGGGTCCAATGAGCAGTTCTTC
TRBD1,TRBV6-6,.,TRBJ2-7,CASRPSGQGFEQYF,TGTGCCAGCAGACCCTCGGGACAGGGGTTCGAGCAGTACTTC
.,TRBV6-6,.,TRBJ2-4,CASSYSGAGAKNIQYF,TGTGCCAGCAGTTACTCCGGGGCGGGAGCCAAAAACATTCAGTACTTC
TRBD1,TRBV12-3/TRBV12-4,.,TRBJ2-2,CASRSITGTGNTGELFF,TGTGCCAGCAGATCAATCACCGGGACAGGGAACACCGGGGAGCTGTTTTTT
.,TRBV12-3/TRBV12-4,.,TRBJ2-3,CASSSWDWTDTQYF,TGTGCCAGCAGTTCCTGGGACTGGACAGATACGCAGTATTTT
TRBD1,TRBV6-2/TRBV6-3,.,TRBJ2-5,CASRTNRGRETQYF,TGTGCCAGCAGGACAAACAGGGGGCGCGAGACCCAGTACTTC
.,TRBV29-1,few,TRBJ1-1,CSARTDLNTEAFF,TGCAGCGCCCGGACAGATTTGAACACTGAAGCTTTCTTT
.,TRBV6-5,.,TRBJ1-2,CASSTPTGGYTF,TGTGCCAGTAGCACACCGACCGGGGGCTACACCTTC
.,TRBV7-9,.,TRBJ1-4,CASSLGQSNEKLFF,TGTGCCAGCAGCTTAGGGCAGTCTAATGAAAAACTGTTTTTT
TRBD1,TRBV29-1,.,TRBJ2-1,CSVDRVSYNEQFF,TGCAGCGTGGACAGGGTATCCTACAATGAGCAGTTCTTC
.,TRBV2,.,TRBJ2-1,CASRAGNYNEQFF,TGTGCCAGCCGCGCGGGGAACTACAATGAGCAGTTCTTC
.,TRBV15,.,TRBJ2-3,CATSRADGLTTDTQYF,TGTGCCACCAGCAGAGCCGACGGGCTTACCACAGATACGCAGTATTTT
TRBD1,TRBV11-3,.,TRBJ2-1,CASSSSGQVISNEQFF,TGTGCCAGCAGCTCTTCGGGACAGGTGATAAGCAATGAGCAGTTCTTC
TRBD1,TRBV4-1,.,TRBJ1-2,CASSQAVRQGYGYTF,TGCGCCAGCAGCCAAGCGGTTCGACAGGGCTATGGCTACACCTTC
TRBD1,TRBV11-3,.,TRBJ1-1,CASSSGRTGVGTEAFF,TGTGCCAGCAGCTCTGGGAGGACAGGGGTCGGCACTGAAGCTTTCTTT
TRBD2,TRBV20-1,few,TRBJ2-1,CSASTLAGGGDEQFF,TGCAGTGCTAGCACACTAGCGGGAGGTGGCGATGAGCAGTTCTTC
.,TRBV7-2,.,TRBJ1-1,CASSRGTPKQTEAFF,TGTGCCAGCAGCCGAGGTACACCCAAGCAAACTGAAGCTTTCTTT
.,TRBV5-5,.,TRBJ2-1,CASSLRDDNEQFF,TGTGCCAGCAGCTTGAGGGACGACAATGAGCAGTTCTTC
TRBD1,TRBV29-1,.,TRBJ1-1,CSGDAGGAGNTEAFF,TGCAGCGGCGATGCAGGGGGCGCAGGGAACACTGAAGCTTTCTTT
TRBD1,TRBV20-1,few,TRBJ1-1,CSATKQGAGTEAFF,TGCAGTGCTACAAAGCAGGGGGCGGGCACTGAAGCTTTCTTT
.,TRBV7-9,few,TRBJ2-1,CASSLPGHGASGDTYNEQFF,TGTGCCAGCAGCTTACCGGGACATGGGGCTAGCGGAGATACCTACAATGAGCAGTTCTTC
.,TRBV15,.,TRBJ2-1,CATSREQGAANEQFF,TGTGCCACCAGCAGAGAACAGGGAGCCGCCAATGAGCAGTTCTTC
TRBD2,TRBV7-2,few,TRBJ2-1,CASSLGILAGGDNEQFF,TGTGCCAGCAGCTTAGGTATTCTAGCGGGAGGAGACAATGAGCAGTTCTTC
.,TRBV5-1,few,TRBJ2-5,CASRMSGDASEQYF,TGCGCCAGCAGGATGTCGGGAGACGCATCGGAGCAGTACTTC
TRBD2,TRBV6-1,few,TRBJ2-3,CACYQAGGHRDAYF,TGTGCCTGCTACCAAGCGGGAGGGCACAGAGACGCGTATTTT
TRBD1,TRBV5-1,.,TRBJ2-3,CASSSQGENRYAYF,TGCGCCAGCAGCTCTCAGGGGGAAAACAGATACGCGTATTTT